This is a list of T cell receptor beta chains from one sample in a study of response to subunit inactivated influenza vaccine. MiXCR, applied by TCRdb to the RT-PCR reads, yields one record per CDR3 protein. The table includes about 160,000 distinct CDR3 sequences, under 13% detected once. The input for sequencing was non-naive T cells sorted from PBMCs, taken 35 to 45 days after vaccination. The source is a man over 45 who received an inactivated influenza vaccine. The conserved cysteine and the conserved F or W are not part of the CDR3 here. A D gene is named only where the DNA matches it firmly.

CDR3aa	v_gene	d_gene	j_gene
ASSPEPAATDTQY	TRBV19	-	TRBJ2-3
ASSWSGGGDNEQF	TRBV5-1	TRBD2	TRBJ2-1
SAPRQGRVNEQF	TRBV20-1	TRBD1	TRBJ2-1
ASSFSRQAYEQY	TRBV5-6	-	TRBJ2-7
AISDGGQETQY	TRBV10-3	-	TRBJ2-5
ASSLEGFTDTQY	TRBV5-6	-	TRBJ2-3
AISVQADGLAEPWGTDTQY	TRBV10-3	TRBD2	TRBJ2-3
SAPHPIDTQY	TRBV20-1	-	TRBJ2-3
ASSLGTGYRSEQF	TRBV7-9	TRBD1	TRBJ2-1
ASSLLSGQGSN	TRBV5-6	TRBD1	TRBJ2-4
ASSSASVWPKGTDTQY	TRBV27	-	TRBJ2-3
ASRVATHGSSTDTQY	TRBV5-1	-	TRBJ2-3
ASSRNLLAGGPSDTQY	TRBV4-3	TRBD2	TRBJ2-3
ATSGTTQGVQY	TRBV15	-	TRBJ2-4
SARADSNYGYT	TRBV20-1	-	TRBJ1-2
ASSVDPQGKDTQY	TRBV9	-	TRBJ2-3
ASSKPRSDPY	TRBV28	-	TRBJ2-7